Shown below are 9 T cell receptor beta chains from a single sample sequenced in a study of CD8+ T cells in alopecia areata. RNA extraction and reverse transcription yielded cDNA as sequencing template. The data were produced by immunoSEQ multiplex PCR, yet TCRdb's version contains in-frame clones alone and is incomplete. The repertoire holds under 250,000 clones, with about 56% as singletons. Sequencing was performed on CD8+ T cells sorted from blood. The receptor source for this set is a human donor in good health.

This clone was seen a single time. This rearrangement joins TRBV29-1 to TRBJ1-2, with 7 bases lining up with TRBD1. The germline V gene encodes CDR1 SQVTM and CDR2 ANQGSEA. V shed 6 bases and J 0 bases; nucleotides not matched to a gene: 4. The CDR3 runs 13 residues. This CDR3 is CSVQGEPNYGYTF. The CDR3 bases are TGCAGCGTCCAGGGGGAACCTAACTATGGCTACACCTTC. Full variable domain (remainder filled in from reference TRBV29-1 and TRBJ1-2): SAVISQKPSRDICQRGTSLTIQCQVDSQVTMMFWYRQQPGQSLTLIATANQGSEATYESGFVIDKFPISRPNLTFSTLTVSNMSPEDSSIYLCSVQGEPNYGYTFGSGTRLTVV.

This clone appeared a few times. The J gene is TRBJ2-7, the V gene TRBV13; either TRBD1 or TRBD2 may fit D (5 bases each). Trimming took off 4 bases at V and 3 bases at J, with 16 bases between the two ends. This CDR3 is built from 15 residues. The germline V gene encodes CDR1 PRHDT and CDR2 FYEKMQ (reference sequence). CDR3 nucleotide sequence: TGTGCCAGCAGCTCCTTCGGACTTGGGGGCTACGAGCAGTACTTC. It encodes CASSSFGLGGYEQYF.

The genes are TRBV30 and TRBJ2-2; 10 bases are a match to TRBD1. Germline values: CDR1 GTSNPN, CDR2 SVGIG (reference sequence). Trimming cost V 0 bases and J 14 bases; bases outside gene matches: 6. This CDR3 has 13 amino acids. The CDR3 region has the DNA TGTGCCTGGAGTGTTGGGGACAGGGGATTACTGTTTTTT. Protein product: CAWSVGDRGLLFF. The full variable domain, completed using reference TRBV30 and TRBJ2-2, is SQTIHQWPATLVQPVGSPLSLECTVEGTSNPNLYWYRQAAGRGLQLLFYSVGIGQISSEVPQNLSASRPQDRQFILSSKKLLLSDSGFYLCAWSVGDRGLLFFGEGSRLTVL.

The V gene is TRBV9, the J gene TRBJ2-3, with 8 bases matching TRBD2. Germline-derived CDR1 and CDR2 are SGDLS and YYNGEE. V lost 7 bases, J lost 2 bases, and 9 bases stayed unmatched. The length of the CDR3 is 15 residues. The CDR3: CASDPAGASTDTQYF. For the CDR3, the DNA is TGTGCCAGCGATCCAGCGGGGGCCTCCACAGATACGCAGTATTTT.

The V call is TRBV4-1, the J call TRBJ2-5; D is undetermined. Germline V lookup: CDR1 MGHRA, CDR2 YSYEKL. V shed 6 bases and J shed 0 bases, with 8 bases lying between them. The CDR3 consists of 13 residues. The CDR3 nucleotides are TGCGCCAGCAGGGTCGAGAACCAAGAGACCCAGTACTTC. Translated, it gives CASRVENQETQYF.

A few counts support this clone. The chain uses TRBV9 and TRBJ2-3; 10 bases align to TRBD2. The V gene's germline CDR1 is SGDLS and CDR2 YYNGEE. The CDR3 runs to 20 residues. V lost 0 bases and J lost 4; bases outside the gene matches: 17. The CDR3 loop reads CASSVDRKLAGRPSADTQYF. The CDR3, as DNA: TGTGCCAGCAGCGTAGATCGTAAACTAGCGGGGCGACCCTCGGCAGATACGCAGTATTTT.

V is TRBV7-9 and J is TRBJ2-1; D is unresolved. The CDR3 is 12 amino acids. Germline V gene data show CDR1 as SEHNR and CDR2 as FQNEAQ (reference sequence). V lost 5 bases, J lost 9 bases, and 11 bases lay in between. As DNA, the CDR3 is TGTGCCAGCAGCCACCTTGGGCCTGAGCAGTTCTTC. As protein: CASSHLGPEQFF.

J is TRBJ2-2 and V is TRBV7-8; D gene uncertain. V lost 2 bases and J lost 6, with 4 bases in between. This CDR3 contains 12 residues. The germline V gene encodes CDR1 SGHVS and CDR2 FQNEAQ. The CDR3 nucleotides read TGTGCCAGCAGCTTAATCTCCGGGGAGCTGTTTTTT. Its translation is CASSLISGELFF.

The DNA for the CDR3 is TGCGCCAGCAGCTTGGCTCGGCAGGTCCGGGACAATGAGCAGTTCTTC. Translating it yields CASSLARQVRDNEQFF. This chain links TRBV5-1 with TRBJ2-1; D is ambiguous. Per germline, CDR1 SGHRS and CDR2 YFSETQ. V lost 0 bases, J lost 5 bases, and 15 bases lay in between. The CDR3 spans 16 residues.